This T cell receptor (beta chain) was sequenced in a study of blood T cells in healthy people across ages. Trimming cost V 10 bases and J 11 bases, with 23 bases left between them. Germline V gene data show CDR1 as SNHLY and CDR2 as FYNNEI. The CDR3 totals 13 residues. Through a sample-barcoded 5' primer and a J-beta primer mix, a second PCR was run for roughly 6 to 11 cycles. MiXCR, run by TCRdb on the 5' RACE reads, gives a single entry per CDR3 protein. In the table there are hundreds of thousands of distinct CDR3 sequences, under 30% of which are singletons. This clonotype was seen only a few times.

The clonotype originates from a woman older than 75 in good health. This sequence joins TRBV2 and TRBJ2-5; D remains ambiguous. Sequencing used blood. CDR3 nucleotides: TGTGCCACGCGCTCCAATTATGGGAATGAGCAGTACTTC. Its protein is CATRSNYGNEQYF.